This entry lists 21 T cell receptor beta chains sequenced from one sample in a study of blood T cell repertoires in COVID-19. Method: immunoSEQ multiplex PCR; TCRdb's copy keeps in-frame clones and lacks some. The table shows roughly 42,000 clones, with 80% to 90% occurring only once. The sample taken for sequencing was peripheral blood. Receptors were obtained from a woman aged 65 to 85 in a cohort sampled during active COVID-19.

This chain connects TRBV19 to TRBJ2-1; 10 nucleotides match TRBD2. Germline CDR1 LNHDA, CDR2 SQIVND (reference sequence). V lost 5 bases, J lost 6 bases, and 7 bases stayed unmatched. There are 15 residues in the CDR3. Here the CDR3 reads CASSQLAGVFNEQFF. CDR3 in DNA: TGTGCCAGTAGTCAGCTAGCGGGAGTCTTCAATGAGCAGTTCTTC.

The chain couples TRBV27 to TRBJ2-5; TRBD1 aligns across 7 bases. CDR1 is MNHEY, CDR2 SMNVEV, per germline (reference sequence). The V and J ends lost 0 bases and 1 base, in that order; junction bases with no gene match: 2. The CDR3 contains 15 residues. The CDR3 DNA sequence: TGTGCCAGCAGTTTATCTCGACAGGGCCAAGAGACCCAGTACTTC. As protein: CASSLSRQGQETQYF.

The J gene is TRBJ1-3, the V gene TRBV10-3; possibly TRBD1 for D (5 bases). The V and J ends lost 6 bases and 0 bases respectively, with 9 bases between them. Germline V gives CDR1 ENHRY, CDR2 SYGVKD. The CDR3 extends over 14 amino acids. CDR3 amino acids: CAIRRDSSGNTIYF. DNA of the CDR3: TGTGCCATCAGAAGAGACAGCTCTGGAAACACCATATATTTT.

The chain employs TRBV19 and TRBJ1-3, with unresolved D. V lost 3 bases to trimming and J lost 1 base, with 10 bases between them. The length of the CDR3 is 15 residues. Germline V gene lookup returns CDR1 LNHDA and CDR2 SQIVND (reference sequence). CDR3 in amino acids: CASSIARGSGNTIYF. CDR3 nucleotide sequence: TGTGCCAGTAGTATTGCTCGGGGTTCTGGAAACACCATATATTTT.

The chain uses TRBV24-1 and TRBJ1-5, with D maybe TRBD1 (5 bases). This CDR3 has 15 amino acids. Trimming left V 4 bases short and J 1 base short, with 10 bases between. The V gene's germline CDR1 is KGHDR and CDR2 SFDVKD. The CDR3 DNA reads as TGTGCCACCAGTGAAAGGGCAGGGAGCAATCAGCCCCAGCATTTT. This gives the protein CATSERAGSNQPQHF.

CDR3 in amino acids: CASSLRGGETQYF. The CDR3 DNA sequence: TGTGCCAGCAGCTTGAGGGGGGGTGAGACCCAGTACTTC. The J gene is TRBJ2-5, the V gene TRBV5-4, with TRBD2 as a possible D gene (7 bases). The ends were cut back, 1 base at V and 5 bases at J, with 9 bases in the middle. There are 13 residues in the CDR3. Germline V CDR1 and CDR2: SGHNT, YYREEE (reference sequence).

This clone was counted a single time. The V call is TRBV19, the J call TRBJ2-4, with 7 bases aligning to TRBD1. Germline V gene data show CDR1 as LNHDA and CDR2 as SQIVND (reference sequence). V shed 4 bases and J 7 bases; nucleotides not matched to a gene: 16. CDR3 length equals 17 residues. CDR3 in DNA: TGTGCCAGTAGTACCACAGGGGTGGATTTTTCGGTGAACATTCAGTACTTC. Its protein product is CASSTTGVDFSVNIQYF.

The chain links TRBV4-3 to TRBJ2-3; 9 positions match TRBD2. This CDR3 is built from 18 residues. The V segment lost 0 bases and the J segment 0 bases; nucleotides outside the gene matches: 7. Germline V gene sequence: CDR1 LGHNA, CDR2 YSLEER. CDR3 protein: CASSQEPSGGLSTDTQYF. The DNA for the CDR3 is TGCGCCAGCAGCCAAGAACCCAGCGGGGGGCTCAGCACAGATACGCAGTATTTT.

This chain connects TRBV2 to TRBJ1-2; possible D gene TRBD1, 5 bases. V was trimmed by 3 bases and J by 4 bases, leaving 9 bases between them. Germline-derived CDR1 and CDR2 are SNHLY and FYNNEI. This CDR3 has 13 residues. Written as DNA, the CDR3 is TGTGCCAGCAGTGACAGGGCTTCCTATGGCTACACCTTC. Translation gives CASSDRASYGYTF.

Worth noting for this clone: The junction departs from the called germline gene at one end, perhaps through a read error. Other DNA sequences in the sample encode the same CDR3. The rearrangement uses TRBV6-6 and TRBJ2-6, with D possibly being TRBD1 (5 bases). Germline V gene lookup returns CDR1 MNHNY and CDR2 SVGAGI (reference sequence). The CDR3 is made up of 13 amino acids. The CDR3 loop is CASSQSGANVLTF. DNA for the CDR3: TGTGCCAGCAGCCAGTCTGGGGCCAACGTCCTGACTTTT.

This chain connects TRBV28 to TRBJ2-3; 8 positions match TRBD2. This CDR3 is built from 15 residues. Germline assignment: CDR1 MDHEN and CDR2 SYDVKM. V gave up 3 bases and J gave up 3 bases; unmatched junction bases: 5. The CDR3 here is CASSFDGLATDTQYF. The CDR3 DNA reads TGTGCCAGCAGTTTCGATGGACTAGCAACAGATACGCAGTATTTT.

The chain uses TRBV6-5 and TRBJ2-7, with D possibly matching TRBD2 (7 bases). V was cut by 5 bases and J by 8 bases, with 19 bases left in between. CDR1 is MNHEY and CDR2 is SVGAGI in the germline V gene. There are 14 residues in the CDR3. CDR3 nucleotide sequence: TGTGCCAGCAGTAGCGGGACGGGGGCGCCTCAGCAGTACTTC. This encodes CASSSGTGAPQQYF.

V and J are TRBV7-9 and TRBJ1-1; D uncertain. The CDR3 sequence is 16 residues long. Germline lookup yields CDR1 SEHNR and CDR2 FQNEAQ (reference sequence). Deletions cut 2 bases from V and 4 bases from J, with 17 bases between. As DNA, the CDR3 is TGTGCCAGCAGCTTACACGGGGTGAGTGAGGGCACTGAAGCTTTCTTT. Encoded protein: CASSLHGVSEGTEAFF.

This sequence joins TRBV5-4 and TRBJ2-7; 11 bases are a match to TRBD1. The CDR3 runs to 15 residues. V was clipped by 3 bases and J by 7 bases; unmatched bases: 9. The germline V gene has CDR1 SGHNT and CDR2 YYREEE (reference sequence). CDR3 nucleotides: TGTGCCAGCAGCTCACCAGGACAGGGGGCGAAGGAGCAGTACTTC. This encodes CASSSPGQGAKEQYF.

The gene calls are TRBV6-6 and TRBJ2-1, with D perhaps matching TRBD2 (5 bases). The V end was cut by 7 bases, the J end by 3 bases, with 13 bases between. This CDR3 contains 14 residues. Germline CDR1 reads MNHNY; CDR2 reads SVGAGI (reference sequence). DNA of the CDR3: TGTGCCAGCATCCTAAGCGGCAACTACAATGAGCAGTTCTTC. Translation: CASILSGNYNEQFF.

This clone was picked up one time. The V call is TRBV28, the J call TRBJ2-3, with 11 positions matching TRBD1. V shed 7 bases and J 4 bases; nucleotides not matched to a gene: 13. CDR1 and CDR2 (germline): MDHEN, SYDVKM. The CDR3 is 17 amino acids. The DNA for the CDR3 is TGTGCCAGCAATCCCTCGTGGGGACAGGGGGAAGCAGATACGCAGTATTTT. As protein: CASNPSWGQGEADTQYF.

The chain combines TRBV28 with TRBJ2-7, with 8 positions matching TRBD1. Germline CDR1 MDHEN, CDR2 SYDVKM. The ends lost 6 bases at V and 3 bases at J; junction bases unmatched: 10. The CDR3 has 15 amino acids. The CDR3 spells CASSPVGDRNYEQYF. Here the CDR3 DNA reads TGTGCCAGCAGCCCGGTCGGGGACAGGAACTACGAGCAGTACTTC.

The chain has TRBV6-5 and TRBJ1-3, with 8 nucleotides matching TRBD1. V shed 5 bases and J 0 bases; nucleotides not matched to a gene: 3. Per the germline V gene, CDR1 is MNHEY and CDR2 is SVGAGI. There are 15 residues in the CDR3. CDR3 protein: CASSLTGGSGNTIYF. In nucleotides, the CDR3 is TGTGCCAGCAGTCTCACAGGGGGCTCTGGAAACACCATATATTTT.

This clone was counted a few times. The V call is TRBV6-6, the J call TRBJ1-2; weak D call: TRBD1 (5 bases). The CDR3 runs 14 residues. Deletions cut 5 bases from V and 2 bases from J, with 12 bases between. Germline CDR1 and CDR2: MNHNY and SVGAGI (reference sequence). The CDR3 region has the DNA TGTGCCAGCAGTCGACGGGGGTCCAACTATGGCTACACCTTC. It encodes CASSRRGSNYGYTF.

In this sample, this clone turned up once. The rearrangement links TRBV20-1 to TRBJ2-5; possibly TRBD2 for D (5 bases). Germline CDR1 reads DFQATT; CDR2 reads SNEGSKA (reference sequence). The CDR3 length is 15 residues. Trimming took 3 bases from V and 1 from J, leaving 15 bases between them. The CDR3 loop is CSASFVGGFQETQYF. The DNA for the CDR3 is TGCAGTGCTAGTTTCGTGGGCGGGTTCCAAGAGACCCAGTACTTC.

This clone has only one observation. The V and J genes are TRBV7-8 and TRBJ2-1, with D perhaps TRBD2 (6 bases). Germline values: CDR1 SGHVS, CDR2 FQNEAQ. V was cut by 1 base and J by 6 bases, with 13 bases left in between. The CDR3 runs to 15 residues. The DNA of the CDR3 is TGTGCCAGCAGCTTAGTATTTAGCGGAGCCAATGAGCAGTTCTTC. It specifies CASSLVFSGANEQFF.